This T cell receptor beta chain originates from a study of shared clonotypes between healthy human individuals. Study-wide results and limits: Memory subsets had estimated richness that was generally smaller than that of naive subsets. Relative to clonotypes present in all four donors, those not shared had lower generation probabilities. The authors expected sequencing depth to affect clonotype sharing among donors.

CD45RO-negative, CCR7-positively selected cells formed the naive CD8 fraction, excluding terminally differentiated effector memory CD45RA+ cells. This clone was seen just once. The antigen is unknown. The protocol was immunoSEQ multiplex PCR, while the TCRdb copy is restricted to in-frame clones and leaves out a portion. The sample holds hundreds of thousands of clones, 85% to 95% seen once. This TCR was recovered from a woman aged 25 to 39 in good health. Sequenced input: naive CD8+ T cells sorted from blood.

The chain's CDR3 is CASGLASGAYEQYF. The CDR3 DNA follows: TGTGCCAGCGGGTTAGCGAGCGGGGCTTACGAGCAGTACTTC. This sequence joins TRBV27 and TRBJ2-5; 7 positions match TRBD2. The J call is doubtful: the DNA matches TRBJ2-7 better. Germline loops: CDR1 MNHEY, CDR2 SMNVEV (reference sequence). This CDR3 is built from 14 residues.